The 26 T cell receptor beta chains listed next were all sequenced from one sample in a study of post-analysis software for immune sequencing data. Study findings and constraints: When patients were compared with controls, 4 or 5 TRBV segments were more frequent, TRBV5-6, TRBV5-1 and TRBV20-1 among them.

For these TCRs, the target antigens are not known. Unique molecular identifiers were present in the TCR beta cDNA libraries. TCRdb itself ran the PCR reads through MiXCR, one entry per CDR3 protein. Here the sample spans roughly 670,000 distinct CDR3 sequences, 59% being singletons. The source material was blood. The receptors come from a girl between 2 and 10 years old with multiple sclerosis.

In this sample, this clonotype turned up once. The J gene is TRBJ1-1, the V gene TRBV6-5, with D possibly matching TRBD1 (6 bases). V was cut by 6 bases and J by 5 bases, with 19 bases left in between. The CDR3 consists of 15 residues. The germline gives CDR1 MNHEY, CDR2 SVGAGI. DNA of the CDR3: TGTGCCAGCAGAAGAGGGGGTGGGGGATTAACTGAAGCTTTCTTT. Translated, it gives CASRRGGGGLTEAFF.

This clonotype was seen just once. The chain couples TRBV7-9 to TRBJ2-3; D not resolved. Germline loops: CDR1 SEHNR, CDR2 FQNEAQ (reference sequence). The CDR3 consists of 13 residues. Trimming shortened V by 5 bases and J by 3 bases, and 9 bases separated the two germline ends. Written as DNA, the CDR3 is TGTGCCAGCAGCATTAGCACAACAGATACGCAGTATTTT. It is translated as CASSISTTDTQYF.

The chain joins TRBV10-3 to TRBJ2-3; 14 nucleotides agree with TRBD2. The CDR3 is made up of 16 amino acids. V shed 3 bases and J 6 bases; nucleotides not matched to a gene: 5. Germline CDR1 and CDR2: ENHRY and SYGVKD. This CDR3 reads CAISDRGLAGADTQYF. As DNA, the CDR3 is TGTGCCATCAGTGACCGGGGACTAGCGGGAGCCGATACGCAGTATTTT.

In this sample, this clonotype turned up once. The V gene is TRBV2, the J gene TRBJ1-6, with TRBD1 identical over 7 bases. CDR1 is SNHLY, CDR2 FYNNEI, per germline. The junction had 3 bases not matched to a gene; V was cut back by 6 bases and J by 7 bases. CDR3 length equals 13 residues. CDR3 in amino acids: CASSTGANSPLHF. The CDR3 DNA sequence: TGTGCCAGCAGCACAGGGGCGAATTCACCCCTCCACTTT.

This clonotype was seen a few times. The chain uses TRBV12-3 or TRBV12-4 and TRBJ2-5; D is unclear. V dropped 5 bases and J dropped 3 bases, with 4 bases sitting between them. CDR3 length equals 11 residues. CDR3 loop: CASSRKETQYF. CDR3 coding DNA: TGTGCCAGCAGTCGAAAAGAGACCCAGTACTTC.

About this clonotype itself: The conserved final phenylalanine or tryptophan is absent from the CDR3, which likely points to a read error. The rearrangement uses TRBV28 and TRBJ1-5, with 9 bases lining up with TRBD1. Losses at the gene ends were 5 bases for V and 2 bases for J; bases not matched to a gene: 10. In germline, CDR1 is MDHEN, CDR2 SYDVKM. The CDR3 extends over 17 amino acids. CDR3 amino acids: CASSGLTGGTGNQPQHV. CDR3 in DNA: TGTGCCAGCAGTGGACTGACAGGGGGAACCGGCAATCAGCCCCAGCATGTT.

The chain joins TRBV13 to TRBJ2-1; 9 bases map to TRBD1. Per germline, CDR1 PRHDT and CDR2 FYEKMQ (reference sequence). V was clipped by 5 bases and J by 8 bases; unmatched bases: 10. CDR3 length: 15 residues. In nucleotides, the CDR3 is TGTGCCAGCAGCCCCGACAGGGGGGGGTTGGATGAGCAGTTCTTC. It encodes CASSPDRGGLDEQFF. Full variable domain (outside the CDR3, taken from reference TRBV13 and TRBJ2-1): AAGVIQSPRHLIKEKRETATLKCYPIPRHDTVYWYQQGPGQDPQFLISFYEKMQSDKGSIPDRFSAQQFSDYHSELNMSSLELGDSALYFCASSPDRGGLDEQFFGPGTRLTVL.

The chain recombines TRBV6-5 with TRBJ2-6, with TRBD1 identical over 7 bases. Germline V gives CDR1 MNHEY, CDR2 SVGAGI. The length of the CDR3 is 16 residues. The V gene end was trimmed by 6 bases and the J gene end by 2 bases; junction bases not matched to a gene: 7. CDR3 residues: CASRPEGATGANVLTF. CDR3 nucleotides: TGTGCCAGCAGGCCCGAGGGGGCTACTGGGGCCAACGTCCTGACTTTC.

J is TRBJ2-4 and V is TRBV4-3, with a possible D match to TRBD2 (6 bases). The CDR3 contains 17 residues. V dropped 0 bases and J dropped 1 base, with 13 bases sitting between them. CDR1 is LGHNA and CDR2 is YSLEER in the germline V gene. CDR3 protein: CASSQDPAGGAKNIQYF. CDR3 DNA: TGCGCCAGCAGCCAAGACCCAGCGGGTGGTGCCAAAAACATTCAGTACTTC.

This clonotype appeared once. The chain recombines TRBV11-2 with TRBJ1-6; D unresolved. V lost 1 base and J 10 bases, leaving 14 bases between the germline ends. The CDR3 totals 15 residues. CDR1 and CDR2 from the germline V gene are SGHAT and FQNNGV. This chain's CDR3 is CASSLGILVGSPLHF. CDR3 DNA sequence: TGTGCCAGCAGCTTAGGGATCTTGGTAGGGTCACCCCTCCACTTT.

V is TRBV6-5 and J is TRBJ2-4; 8 bases agree with TRBD2. The J call may be in error: the DNA end matches TRBJ2-5 better. The V gene's germline CDR1 is MNHEY and CDR2 SVGAGI. CDR3 length: 16 amino acids. Written as DNA, the CDR3 is TGTGCCAGCAGTTACTCGGAGCGGGGGATAGGAGAGACCCAGTACTTC. It is translated as CASSYSERGIGETQYF.

This rearrangement joins TRBV29-1 to TRBJ2-5, with D possibly being TRBD1 (5 bases). Germline CDR1 is SQVTM and CDR2 is ANQGSEA. The V end was cut by 7 bases, the J end by 2 bases, with 14 bases between. CDR3 size: 13 residues. CDR3 amino acids: CSALYQGQETQYF. The CDR3 nucleotides are TGCAGCGCCCTCTATCAGGGACAAGAGACCCAGTACTTC. The full variable domain, in which reference TRBV29-1 and TRBJ2-5 provide the parts outside the CDR3, is SAVISQKPSRDICQRGTSLTIQCQVDSQVTMMFWYRQQPGQSLTLIATANQGSEATYESGFVIDKFPISRPNLTFSTLTVSNMSPEDSSIYLCSALYQGQETQYFGPGTRLLVL.

The genes are TRBV20-1 and TRBJ2-7; D is possibly TRBD2 (5 bases). Germline CDR1 reads DFQATT; CDR2 reads SNEGSKA (reference sequence). The ends were cut back, 3 bases at V and 0 bases at J, with 12 bases in the middle. The CDR3 covers 14 residues. The CDR3 region has the DNA TGCAGTGCTAGGGTAACTCGGGGCTCCTACGAGCAGTACTTC. The encoded protein is CSARVTRGSYEQYF.

J is TRBJ2-3 and V is TRBV2; the D is unclear. Germline assignment: CDR1 SNHLY and CDR2 FYNNEI. Trimming cost V 3 bases and J 0 bases, with 10 bases left between them. The CDR3 length is 15 residues. The CDR3, as DNA: TGTGCCAGCAGTGATAACCTGGCTAGCACAGATACGCAGTATTTT. Translation: CASSDNLASTDTQYF.

The CDR3 nucleotides read TGTGCCAGCAGTTTCCCGGTAGGTGGGGCCAACGTCCTGACTTTC. Its protein is CASSFPVGGANVLTF. This rearrangement joins TRBV12-3 or TRBV12-4 to TRBJ2-6; D is unclear. The V gene lost 3 bases and the J gene lost 3 bases, with 9 bases spanning the gap. The CDR3 runs to 15 residues.

The chain employs TRBV6-2 or TRBV6-3 and TRBJ1-5; the D is unclear. Trimming took 7 bases from V and 0 from J, leaving 10 bases between them. This CDR3 spans 14 amino acids. Germline loops: CDR1 MNHEY, CDR2 SVGEGT. The CDR3: CASTEPYSNQPQHF. The CDR3 DNA is TGTGCCAGCACCGAACCGTATAGCAATCAGCCCCAGCATTTT.

There are a few counts of this clonotype. The chain has TRBV18 and TRBJ2-7, with 7 bases aligning to TRBD1. The CDR3 consists of 14 residues. Germline V CDR1 and CDR2: KGHSH, LQKENI. The V and J ends lost 5 bases and 2 bases, in that order; junction bases with no gene match: 6. The CDR3 protein is CASSAGTATYEQYF. The CDR3, as DNA: TGTGCCAGCTCAGCCGGGACAGCCACCTACGAGCAGTACTTC.

The genes are TRBV5-1 and TRBJ1-1; D remains ambiguous. Deletions cut 1 base from V and 0 bases from J, with 16 bases between. The V gene's germline CDR1 is SGHRS and CDR2 YFSETQ. This CDR3 is 17 amino acids long. This CDR3 reads CASSLPPKGGVNTEAFF. DNA of the CDR3: TGCGCCAGCAGCTTGCCGCCGAAGGGCGGAGTGAACACTGAAGCTTTCTTT.

The chain employs TRBV13 and TRBJ2-4; TRBD2 aligns across 8 bases. The J call may be mistaken, given a closer DNA end match to TRBJ2-5. This CDR3 has 16 amino acids. Germline V CDR1 and CDR2: PRHDT, FYEKMQ (reference sequence). For the CDR3, the DNA is TGTGCCAGCAACCACCGACTAGCGCCGGGTCAAGAGACCCAGTACTTC. Amino acid sequence: CASNHRLAPGQETQYF.

This clonotype was seen once. The junction and the germline gene differ at one end; a read error may be behind it. The chain carries TRBV7-9 and TRBJ2-6; D is undetermined. Germline CDR1 and CDR2: SEHNR and FQNEAQ (reference sequence). This CDR3 spans 17 amino acids. The CDR3 region is CASSRSSASSGANVLTF. As DNA, the CDR3 is TGCGCCAGCAGCCGCTCTTCCGCGAGCTCTGGGGCCAACGTCCTGACTTTC. The complete variable domain, with remaining parts taken from reference TRBV7-9 and TRBJ2-6, reads DTGVSQNPRHKITKRGQNVTFRCDPISEHNRLYWYRQTLGQGPEFLTYFQNEAQLEKSRLLSDRFSAERPKGSFSTLEIQRTEQGDSAMYLCASSRSSASSGANVLTFGAGSRLTVL.

This clonotype was seen only once. In DNA, the CDR3 is TGTGCCAGCAGTGGTTTGGGATCCCCCTATGGCTACACCTTC. Its translation: CASSGLGSPYGYTF. The rearrangement joins TRBV9 to TRBJ1-2, with unresolved D. V lost 5 bases and J lost 4, with 15 bases in between. The CDR3 extends over 14 amino acids. Germline V CDR1 and CDR2: SGDLS, YYNGEE. Full variable domain (missing parts from reference TRBV9 and TRBJ1-2): DSGVTQTPKHLITATGQRVTLRCSPRSGDLSVYWYQQSLDQGLQFLIQYYNGEERAKGNILERFSAQQFPDLHSELNLSSLELGDSALYFCASSGLGSPYGYTFGSGTRLTVV.

The rearrangement uses TRBV5-5 and TRBJ1-5, with TRBD1 identical over 7 bases. The CDR3 loop spans 15 amino acids. The J segment lost 4 bases and the V segment lost 4 bases, leaving 8 bases of the junction unmatched. Germline CDR1 and CDR2: SGHKS and YYEKEE (reference sequence). CDR3 loop: CASSGDSGGNQPQHF. In DNA form, the CDR3 reads TGTGCCAGCAGCGGGGACTCAGGGGGGAATCAGCCCCAGCATTTT.

The V call is TRBV7-9, the J call TRBJ1-4; 8 bases are a match to TRBD1. Germline values: CDR1 SEHNR, CDR2 FQNEAQ (reference sequence). V dropped 4 bases and J dropped 4; count of bases not matched to a gene: 2. The CDR3 length is 14 residues. This chain's CDR3 is CASSSGQVNEKLFF. The DNA of the CDR3 is TGTGCCAGCAGCTCGGGACAGGTTAATGAAAAACTGTTTTTT. Using reference TRBV7-9 and TRBJ1-4 for the parts outside the CDR3, the full variable domain is DTGVSQNPRHKITKRGQNVTFRCDPISEHNRLYWYRQTLGQGPEFLTYFQNEAQLEKSRLLSDRFSAERPKGSFSTLEIQRTEQGDSAMYLCASSSGQVNEKLFFGSGTQLSVL.

The chain is built from TRBV6-5 and TRBJ2-2; 9 nucleotides match TRBD1. CDR3 length: 13 residues. Germline CDR1 reads MNHEY; CDR2 reads SVGAGI. With 8 bases clipped from V and 6 bases from J, the junction kept 4 bases outside the gene matches. The CDR3 nucleotides read TGTGCCAGCTCTAGACAGGGGGCCGGGGAGCTGTTTTTT. This sequence encodes CASSRQGAGELFF.

In this sample, this clonotype turned up a few times. This chain uses TRBV12-3 or TRBV12-4 with TRBJ2-3, with 13 nucleotides matching TRBD2. This CDR3 has 17 amino acids. V lost 5 bases and J lost 0; bases outside the gene matches: 5. CDR3 amino acids: CASSPWTSGGSTDTQYF. CDR3 bases: TGTGCCAGCAGTCCCTGGACTAGCGGGGGAAGCACAGATACGCAGTATTTT.

DNA for the CDR3: TGTGCCAGCAGCTCCTTCAGGGATTTAGAGAATGAGCAGTTCTTC. Its protein product is CASSSFRDLENEQFF. The chain has TRBV11-1 and TRBJ2-1, with a possible D match to TRBD1 (5 bases). V dropped 4 bases and J dropped 7 bases, with 17 bases sitting between them. CDR3 length: 15 residues. Per the germline V gene, CDR1 is SGHAT and CDR2 is FQDESV (reference sequence). Supplemented by reference TRBV11-1 and TRBJ2-1, the full variable domain reads EAEVAQSPRYKITEKSQAVAFWCDPISGHATLYWYRQILGQGPELLVQFQDESVVDDSQLPKDRFSAERLKGVDSTLKIQPAELGDSAMYLCASSSFRDLENEQFFGPGTRLTVL.